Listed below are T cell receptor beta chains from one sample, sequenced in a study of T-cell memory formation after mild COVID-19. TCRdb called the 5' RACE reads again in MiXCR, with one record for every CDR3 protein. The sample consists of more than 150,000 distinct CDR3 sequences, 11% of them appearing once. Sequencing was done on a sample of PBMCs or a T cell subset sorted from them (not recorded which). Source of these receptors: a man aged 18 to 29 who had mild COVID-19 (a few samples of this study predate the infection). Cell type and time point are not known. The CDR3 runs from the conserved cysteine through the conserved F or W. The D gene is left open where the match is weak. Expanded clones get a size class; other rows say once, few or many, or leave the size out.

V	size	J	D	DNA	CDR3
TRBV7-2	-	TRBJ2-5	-	TGTGCCAGCAGCTGGGAAGGGTGGAAGACCCAGTACTTC	CASSWEGWKTQYF
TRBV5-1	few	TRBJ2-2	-	TGCGCCAGCGACAGCGGAGAGGCCGGGGAGCTGTTTTTT	CASDSGEAGELFF
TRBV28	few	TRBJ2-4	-	TGTGCCAGCAGCTCTGCAGGGGCCGAAGCCAAAAACATTCAGTACTTC	CASSSAGAEAKNIQYF
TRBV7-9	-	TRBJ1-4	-	TGTGCCAGCAGCTTAGCTGACCGTGAAAAACTGTTTTTT	CASSLADREKLFF
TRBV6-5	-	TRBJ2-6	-	TGTGCCAGCACCTCATCTTTCTCTGGGGCCAACGTCCTGACTTTC	CASTSSFSGANVLTF
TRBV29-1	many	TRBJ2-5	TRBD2	TGCAGCGTTGACAATATAGCGGGAGAGACCCAGTACTTC	CSVDNIAGETQYF
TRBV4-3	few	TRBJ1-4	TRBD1	TGCGCCAGCAGCCAAGATAGGCATCGGACAGGGGTTGAAAAACTGTTTTTT	CASSQDRHRTGVEKLFF
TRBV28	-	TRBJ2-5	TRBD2	TGTGCCAGCAGCGGGGAGGGGACCCAGTACTTC	CASSGEGTQYF
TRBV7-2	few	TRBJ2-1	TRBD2	TGTGCCAGCAGCTCGACTAGCGGGGCCCACAATGAGCAGTTCTTC	CASSSTSGAHNEQFF
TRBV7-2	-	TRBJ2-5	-	TGTGCCAGCAGCCCAAGGCATGAAGAGACCCAGTACTTC	CASSPRHEETQYF
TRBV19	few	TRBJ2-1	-	TGTGCCAGTAGTCAGCCTGCGGCCTACAATGAGCAGTTCTTC	CASSQPAAYNEQFF
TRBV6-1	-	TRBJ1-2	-	TGTGCCAGCCAATACAGCTCTAGCTATGGCTACACCTTC	CASQYSSSYGYTF
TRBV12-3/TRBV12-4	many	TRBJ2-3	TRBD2	TGTGCCAGCAGTATCTGGACTAGCGGAGTCACAGATACGCAGTATTTT	CASSIWTSGVTDTQYF
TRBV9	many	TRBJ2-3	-	TGTGCCAGCAGCCCCCCCGGCTGGGGAACGCAGTATTTT	CASSPPGWGTQYF
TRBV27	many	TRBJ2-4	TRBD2	TGTGCCAGCAGTAAACTAGCGGGGGGCATAATAGCCAAAAACATTCAGTACTTC	CASSKLAGGIIAKNIQYF
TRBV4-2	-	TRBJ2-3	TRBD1	TGTGCCAGCAGCCAAGATCTTCACAGGGGTCGCACAGATACGCAGTATTTT	CASSQDLHRGRTDTQYF
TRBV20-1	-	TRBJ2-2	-	TGCAGTGTCCCAGACTACGGGGAGCTGTTTTTT	CSVPDYGELFF
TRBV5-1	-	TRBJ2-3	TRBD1	TGCGCCAGCAGCTCGACAGGGACCCCAGATACGCAGTATTTT	CASSSTGTPDTQYF
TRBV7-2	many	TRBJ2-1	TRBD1	TGTGCCAGCAGCTTAGCCAGGACAGGGGGCGGTGAGCAGTTCTTC	CASSLARTGGGEQFF
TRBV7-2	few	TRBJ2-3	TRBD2	TGTGCCAGCAGCTTAGTGACTAGCGGGGGGGCCCCGGCAGATACGCAGTATTTT	CASSLVTSGGAPADTQYF
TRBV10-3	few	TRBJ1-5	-	TGTGCCATCAGGGGTGATAATCAGCCCCAGCATTTT	CAIRGDNQPQHF
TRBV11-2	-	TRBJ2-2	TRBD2	TGTGCCAGCAGCACCATTCCGGGACTAGCGGGGGTGGGGGAGCTGTTTTTT	CASSTIPGLAGVGELFF
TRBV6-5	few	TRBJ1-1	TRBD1	TGTGCCAGCATTCAAGGGGGCGGAACTGAAGCTTTCTTT	CASIQGGGTEAFF
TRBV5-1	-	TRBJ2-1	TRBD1	TGCGCCAGCAGCCTAAGGACAGGGAACGGGAATGAGCAGTTCTTC	CASSLRTGNGNEQFF
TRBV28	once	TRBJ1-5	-	TGTGCCAGCAGTTTATCACTTACTAGCAATCAGCCCCAGCATTTT	CASSLSLTSNQPQHF
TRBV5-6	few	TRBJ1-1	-	TGTGCCAGCAGCCAGACAGTTATGAACACTGAAGCTTTCTTT	CASSQTVMNTEAFF
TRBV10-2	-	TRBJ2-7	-	TGCGCCAGCAGGTGGGCGGGGGCCGACTACGAGCAGTACTTC	CASRWAGADYEQYF
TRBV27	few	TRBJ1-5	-	TGTGCCAGCAGTTTGTCGCAGGGGCGAAATCAGCCCCAGCATTTT	CASSLSQGRNQPQHF
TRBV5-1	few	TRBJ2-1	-	TGCGCCAGCAGCTTGGCGGGTCCGGAGCAGTTCTTC	CASSLAGPEQFF
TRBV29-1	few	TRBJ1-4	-	TGCAGCGCCGCAGAGAGGCGAAGTGAAAAACTGTTTTTT	CSAAERRSEKLFF
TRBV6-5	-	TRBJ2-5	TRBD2	TGTGCCAGCGGACGGGGGGTCCAAGAGACCCAGTACTTC	CASGRGVQETQYF
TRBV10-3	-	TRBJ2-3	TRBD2	TGTGCCATCAGCCTAGCGGGGGGGGACACAGATACGCAGTATTTT	CAISLAGGDTDTQYF
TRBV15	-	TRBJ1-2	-	TGTGCCACCAGCAGAGATAGTGCGGCATATGGCTACACCTTC	CATSRDSAAYGYTF
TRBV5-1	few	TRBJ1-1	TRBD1	TGCGCCAGCAGCACGAGGACAGGGGGAAGCATGAACACTGAAGCTTTCTTT	CASSTRTGGSMNTEAFF
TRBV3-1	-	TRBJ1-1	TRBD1	TGTGCCAGCAGCCTCCGGACAGGGCAGACTGAAGCTTTCTTT	CASSLRTGQTEAFF
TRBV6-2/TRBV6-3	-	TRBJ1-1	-	TGTGCCAGCAGTTACTCACTGCTCACTGAAGCTTTCTTT	CASSYSLLTEAFF
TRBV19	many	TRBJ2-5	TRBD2	TGTGCCAGTAGTATCCTAGCGGGGCTAGAGACCCAGTACTTC	CASSILAGLETQYF
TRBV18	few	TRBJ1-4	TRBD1	TGTGCCAGCTCACCCAGGGGGGCAACTAATGAAAAACTGTTTTTT	CASSPRGATNEKLFF
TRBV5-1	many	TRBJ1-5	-	TGCGCCAGCAGCAGGGACGCGAATCAGCCCCAGCATTTT	CASSRDANQPQHF